A selection of T cell receptor beta chains follows, all from one sample in a study of cytomegalovirus exposure and HLA in healthy donors. Assay: immunoSEQ multiplex PCR; the TCRdb copy retains only in-frame clones and omits some. The sample yields approximately 100,000 clones, roughly 82% seen once. Source material: PBMCs. Receptors originate from a woman aged 50 to 60 in good health and CMV-seropositive. The CDR3 runs from the conserved cysteine through the conserved F or W. D genes are given only for firm matches. Clone sizes are given selectively: once, few, many, or a class where the clone is expanded.

abundance: few
d_gene: NA
j_gene: TRBJ2-6
v_gene: TRBV6-1
CDR3nt: TGTGTAGTCGATTCTGGGGCCAACGTCCTGACTTTC
CDR3aa: CVVDSGANVLTF

abundance: NA
d_gene: NA
j_gene: TRBJ1-6
v_gene: TRBV28
CDR3nt: TGTGCCAGCAGGACCCCGGGGGGGAATTCACCCCTCCACTTT
CDR3aa: CASRTPGGNSPLHF

abundance: NA
d_gene: TRBD1
j_gene: TRBJ1-2
v_gene: TRBV15
CDR3nt: TGTGCCACCAGCACTCCGAGGACAGGGGGGACAACTAACTATGGCTACACCTTC
CDR3aa: CATSTPRTGGTTNYGYTF

abundance: NA
d_gene: NA
j_gene: TRBJ2-1
v_gene: TRBV6-6
CDR3nt: TGTGCCAGCAGCCGCCCCACTAGGGATGAGCAGTTCTTC
CDR3aa: CASSRPTRDEQFF

abundance: NA
d_gene: NA
j_gene: TRBJ2-1
v_gene: TRBV2
CDR3nt: TGTGCCAGCAGTTCCATATTAAGGACAGGCCCGGGAGACAATGAGCAGTTCTTC
CDR3aa: CASSSILRTGPGDNEQFF

abundance: NA
d_gene: NA
j_gene: TRBJ1-5
v_gene: TRBV27
CDR3nt: TGTGCCAGCAGTTCCATCTGGGGAGATCAGCCCCAGCATTTT
CDR3aa: CASSSIWGDQPQHF

abundance: NA
d_gene: NA
j_gene: TRBJ1-6
v_gene: TRBV5-1
CDR3nt: TGCGCCAGCAGCTTGGATGTCACACCCCTCCACTTT
CDR3aa: CASSLDVTPLHF

abundance: once
d_gene: NA
j_gene: TRBJ2-3
v_gene: TRBV11-2
CDR3nt: TGTGCCAGCAGCTTTTCTGCGGCGGCCGGGGATACGCAGTATTTT
CDR3aa: CASSFSAAAGDTQYF

abundance: NA
d_gene: TRBD1
j_gene: TRBJ1-2
v_gene: TRBV7-9
CDR3nt: TGTGCCAGCAGCCGGGACAGGAAAGTGCGGGGCTACACCTTC
CDR3aa: CASSRDRKVRGYTF

abundance: NA
d_gene: NA
j_gene: TRBJ1-6
v_gene: TRBV7-8
CDR3nt: TGTGCCAGCAGCCCCTTCCGGGGCTATAATTCACCCCTCCACTTT
CDR3aa: CASSPFRGYNSPLHF

abundance: NA
d_gene: NA
j_gene: TRBJ2-7
v_gene: TRBV19
CDR3nt: TGTGCCAGTAGTCTCCTAGGACAGTCCTACGAGCAGTACTTC
CDR3aa: CASSLLGQSYEQYF

abundance: NA
d_gene: NA
j_gene: TRBJ1-2
v_gene: TRBV7-9
CDR3nt: TGTGCCAGCAGCTTATCGTTGGTCCCCTTGGGCGGCTACACCTTC
CDR3aa: CASSLSLVPLGGYTF

abundance: once
d_gene: TRBD1
j_gene: TRBJ2-5
v_gene: TRBV5-4
CDR3nt: TGTGCCAGCAGCTCCTTGACAGGGGGCGAAGAGACCCAGTACTTC
CDR3aa: CASSSLTGGEETQYF

abundance: once
d_gene: NA
j_gene: TRBJ2-3
v_gene: TRBV11-2
CDR3nt: TGTGCCAGCAGCTTAGGACTAGGGGAGGATACGCAGTATTTT
CDR3aa: CASSLGLGEDTQYF

abundance: NA
d_gene: TRBD1
j_gene: TRBJ2-7
v_gene: TRBV18
CDR3nt: TGTGCCAGCTCACCGCGACAGGGAATTACCTACGAGCAGTACTTC
CDR3aa: CASSPRQGITYEQYF

abundance: few
d_gene: NA
j_gene: TRBJ2-7
v_gene: TRBV5-1
CDR3nt: TGCGCCAGCACAGACAGTGGGGTGACCTACGAGCAGTACTTC
CDR3aa: CASTDSGVTYEQYF

abundance: NA
d_gene: NA
j_gene: TRBJ1-3
v_gene: TRBV7-6
CDR3nt: TGTGCCAGCAGCTTACGGGGTGCTGGAAACACCATATATTTT
CDR3aa: CASSLRGAGNTIYF

abundance: NA
d_gene: TRBD1
j_gene: TRBJ1-6
v_gene: TRBV2
CDR3nt: TGTGCCAGCAGCCCTACACAGGGGTTAAGTTCACCCCTCCACTTT
CDR3aa: CASSPTQGLSSPLHF

abundance: NA
d_gene: TRBD1
j_gene: TRBJ1-6
v_gene: TRBV5-1
CDR3nt: TGCGCCAGCAGCTTATCAACGGGACAGAAATTGAATTCACCCCTCCACTTT
CDR3aa: CASSLSTGQKLNSPLHF

abundance: NA
d_gene: NA
j_gene: TRBJ2-2
v_gene: TRBV2
CDR3nt: TGTGCCAGCAGCCGTTTGAGAGAGGGCGCCGGGGAGCTGTTTTTT
CDR3aa: CASSRLREGAGELFF

abundance: NA
d_gene: NA
j_gene: TRBJ2-5
v_gene: TRBV6-6
CDR3nt: TGTGCCAGCAGTCTACGGTCCTCGAGGGAGACCCAGTACTTC
CDR3aa: CASSLRSSRETQYF

abundance: NA
d_gene: NA
j_gene: TRBJ1-3
v_gene: TRBV9
CDR3nt: TGTGCCAGCAGCCCCCGGGGTGGGAATGGAAACACCATATATTTT
CDR3aa: CASSPRGGNGNTIYF

abundance: few
d_gene: NA
j_gene: TRBJ1-1
v_gene: TRBV7-9
CDR3nt: TGTGCCAGCAGCTTAGTAACAGACCTGAACACTGAAGCTTTCTTT
CDR3aa: CASSLVTDLNTEAFF

abundance: NA
d_gene: TRBD1
j_gene: TRBJ1-3
v_gene: TRBV29-1
CDR3nt: TGCAGCGCCGGGGACAGCGCGGGAAACACCATATATTTT
CDR3aa: CSAGDSAGNTIYF

abundance: NA
d_gene: TRBD2
j_gene: TRBJ2-5
v_gene: TRBV5-6
CDR3nt: TGTGCCAGCAGCTCCTGGCAGCGGGGGGGCCGTATCCGAGAGACCCAGTACTTC
CDR3aa: CASSSWQRGGRIRETQYF

abundance: NA
d_gene: NA
j_gene: TRBJ2-5
v_gene: TRBV11-2
CDR3nt: TGTGCCAGCAGCTTAGTAACTCACCCGGGAGAAGGGAAGTACTTC
CDR3aa: CASSLVTHPGEGKYF

abundance: NA
d_gene: TRBD1
j_gene: TRBJ1-4
v_gene: TRBV28
CDR3nt: TGTGCCAGCAGGATCGGGACAGGTAGTGAAAAACTGTTTTTT
CDR3aa: CASRIGTGSEKLFF

abundance: once
d_gene: NA
j_gene: TRBJ1-1
v_gene: TRBV7-2
CDR3nt: TGTGCCAGCAGCTTCATCAGGGACACTGAAGCTTTCTTT
CDR3aa: CASSFIRDTEAFF

abundance: NA
d_gene: NA
j_gene: TRBJ2-1
v_gene: TRBV27
CDR3nt: TGTGCCAGCAGTTTAGACCCTCCCGGGGAGTTCTTC
CDR3aa: CASSLDPPGEFF

abundance: NA
d_gene: NA
j_gene: TRBJ1-1
v_gene: TRBV19
CDR3nt: TGTGCCAGTAGATCCGGGACTCAAGCTTTCTTT
CDR3aa: CASRSGTQAFF

abundance: NA
d_gene: NA
j_gene: TRBJ1-1
v_gene: TRBV9
CDR3nt: TGTGCCAGCAGCAACCTTGGACAGCCGCTCGGGGCTTTCTTT
CDR3aa: CASSNLGQPLGAFF

abundance: few
d_gene: TRBD1
j_gene: TRBJ2-6
v_gene: TRBV7-3
CDR3nt: TGTGCCAGCAGCTTAGGACAGGTTGGGGCCAACGTCCTGACTTTC
CDR3aa: CASSLGQVGANVLTF

abundance: NA
d_gene: NA
j_gene: TRBJ1-1
v_gene: TRBV2
CDR3nt: TGTGCCAGCAGTGCTGAGCAGGGAACTGAAGCTTTCTTT
CDR3aa: CASSAEQGTEAFF

abundance: NA
d_gene: NA
j_gene: TRBJ2-7
v_gene: TRBV5-1
CDR3nt: TGCGCCAGCAGCATTCCTTCCGGGGGCTACGAGCAGTACTTC
CDR3aa: CASSIPSGGYEQYF

abundance: NA
d_gene: NA
j_gene: TRBJ2-7
v_gene: TRBV2
CDR3nt: TGTGCCAGCAGTACGATTTCCTACGGGCAGTACTTC
CDR3aa: CASSTISYGQYF

abundance: NA
d_gene: NA
j_gene: TRBJ1-2
v_gene: TRBV5-1
CDR3nt: TGCGCCAGCAGCTTGGCACAGGGCTATGGCTACACCTTC
CDR3aa: CASSLAQGYGYTF

abundance: NA
d_gene: NA
j_gene: TRBJ2-5
v_gene: TRBV27
CDR3nt: TGTGCCAGCAGTTCCCCTAGTAGAGGGTCCGGGGAGACCCAGTACTTC
CDR3aa: CASSSPSRGSGETQYF

abundance: NA
d_gene: NA
j_gene: TRBJ1-1
v_gene: TRBV5-6
CDR3nt: TGTGCCAGCAGCCTCGACAGCTGGGGCACTGAAGCTTTCTTT
CDR3aa: CASSLDSWGTEAFF

abundance: NA
d_gene: NA
j_gene: TRBJ1-3
v_gene: TRBV5-1
CDR3nt: TGCGCCAGCAGCTTGGCTCAGGTCTCTGGAAACACCATATATTTT
CDR3aa: CASSLAQVSGNTIYF

abundance: NA
d_gene: NA
j_gene: TRBJ2-7
v_gene: TRBV9
CDR3nt: TGTGCCAGCAGCGAGGGGACTGGGATATACGAGCAGTACTTC
CDR3aa: CASSEGTGIYEQYF

abundance: NA
d_gene: TRBD2
j_gene: TRBJ2-3
v_gene: TRBV7-9
CDR3nt: TGTGCCAGCAGCGACGGACTAGCGGATACGCAGTATTTT
CDR3aa: CASSDGLADTQYF

abundance: NA
d_gene: NA
j_gene: TRBJ1-6
v_gene: TRBV6-1
CDR3nt: TGTGCCAGCAGTGAGATGCCAGATCTTAATTCACCCCTCCACTTT
CDR3aa: CASSEMPDLNSPLHF

abundance: NA
d_gene: NA
j_gene: TRBJ1-2
v_gene: TRBV27
CDR3nt: TGTGCCAGCAGTTTTATAGATAACTATGGCTACACCTTC
CDR3aa: CASSFIDNYGYTF

abundance: NA
d_gene: TRBD1
j_gene: TRBJ1-2
v_gene: TRBV6-5
CDR3nt: TGTGCCAGCAGTTACTCACGGACAGGGTGGGTCTATGGCTACACCTTC
CDR3aa: CASSYSRTGWVYGYTF

abundance: NA
d_gene: TRBD1
j_gene: TRBJ2-7
v_gene: TRBV7-2
CDR3nt: TGTGCCAGCAGCTCTATTCCGGGACAGGCCATCACCTATGACGAGCAGTACTTC
CDR3aa: CASSSIPGQAITYDEQYF

abundance: NA
d_gene: TRBD2
j_gene: TRBJ2-3
v_gene: TRBV5-1
CDR3nt: TGCGCCAGCAGCTTGTTCGGCCTAGCGGGCACCACAGATACGCAGTATTTT
CDR3aa: CASSLFGLAGTTDTQYF

abundance: NA
d_gene: TRBD2
j_gene: TRBJ2-5
v_gene: TRBV11-2
CDR3nt: TGTGCCAGCAGCTTAGAACTAGCGGCCTACAAGGGGACCCAGTACTTC
CDR3aa: CASSLELAAYKGTQYF

abundance: NA
d_gene: TRBD1
j_gene: TRBJ2-7
v_gene: TRBV18
CDR3nt: TGTGCCAGCTCACCAACGACAGGGATCTACGAGCAGTACTTC
CDR3aa: CASSPTTGIYEQYF

abundance: NA
d_gene: TRBD1
j_gene: TRBJ1-4
v_gene: TRBV6-1
CDR3nt: TGTGCCAGCAGTGATCGACAGGGCTTGGGGAAACTGTTTTTT
CDR3aa: CASSDRQGLGKLFF

abundance: NA
d_gene: TRBD2
j_gene: TRBJ2-1
v_gene: TRBV27
CDR3nt: TGTGCCAGCAACCTAGCGGGGGGCTCCTACAATGAGCAGTTCTTC
CDR3aa: CASNLAGGSYNEQFF

abundance: NA
d_gene: NA
j_gene: TRBJ2-3
v_gene: TRBV6-1
CDR3nt: TGTGCCAGCAGTGACTTTGACTTCTACCAGCCAGATACGCAGTATTTT
CDR3aa: CASSDFDFYQPDTQYF